This T cell receptor beta chain was observed in a study of T-cell reconstitution after alpha-beta-depleted transplantation in children. Unique molecular identifiers were incorporated when the TCRbeta library was constructed. MiXCR was run by TCRdb on the PCR reads, yielding one entry per CDR3 protein. The repertoire holds 500,000 to 650,000 distinct CDR3 sequences, about an eighth seen once, with 2% to 2.5% in the top ten. This CDR3 contains 15 residues. The V end lost 3 bases, the J end lost 7 bases, and 15 bases lay between the germline ends. CDR1 is LGHNA, CDR2 YSLEER, per germline. This clonotype was seen many times.

Here the sequenced sample was PBMCs, mostly from graft donor cells, taken 360 days after TCRalphabeta/CD19-depleted stem cell transplant. This TCR was sampled from a male patient between 10 and 17 years old who had a stem cell transplant for acute myeloid leukemia, so the T cells may come from the graft donor. The chain combines TRBV4-3 with TRBJ2-2; D is ambiguous. The CDR3 sequence is CASSHVSGVGGELFF. In DNA form, the CDR3 reads TGCGCCAGCAGCCACGTCAGTGGGGTTGGCGGGGAGCTGTTTTTT.